One and the same sample provided the 28 T cell receptor beta chains below, sequenced in a study of T cell repertoires in cytomegalovirus infection (dated by TCRdb to between 2018 and 2021). TCRdb records Illumina HiSeq 1500 as the sequencer. TCRdb passed the public sequencing reads through fastp at Q25 and MiXCR, retaining productive beta sequences. A single entry per CDR3 protein holds the most common genes and DNA from its merged rows. In all, the sample holds more than 150,000 distinct CDR3 sequences, and approximately 19% of those were seen once. The ten largest make up less than 3.5% of the sample. What was sequenced was PBMCs. These receptors all stem from a human donor in good health (CMV status not recorded). Some clones in this sample may be carry-over from other donors' samples.

With respect to this clonotype: A much more abundant neighbour one base away suggests this may be a read error. This sequence joins TRBV7-8 and TRBJ2-5, with D possibly being TRBD2 (5 bases). V was pared by 7 bases and J by 2 bases, with 17 bases between. Germline V gene sequence: CDR1 SGHVS, CDR2 FQNEAQ. The CDR3 is made up of 15 amino acids. The DNA for the CDR3 is TGTGCCAGCACCCTCCGACGGGATCTTCAAGAGACCCAGTACTTC. The encoded protein is CASTLRRDLQETQYF.

This clonotype has a count of ten or more. This chain joins TRBV11-2 and TRBJ2-7; 9 bases line up with TRBD1. The CDR3 is 15 residues long. Germline values: CDR1 SGHAT, CDR2 FQNNGV. Losses at the gene ends were 5 bases for V and 4 bases for J; bases not matched to a gene: 9. The CDR3 spells CASSVTTGGFYEQYF. The CDR3 DNA sequence: TGTGCCAGCAGCGTAACGACAGGGGGATTTTACGAGCAGTACTTC. Drawing the rest from reference TRBV11-2 and TRBJ2-7, the complete variable domain is EAGVAQSPRYKIIEKRQSVAFWCNPISGHATLYWYQQILGQGPKLLIQFQNNGVVDDSQLPKDRFSAERLKGVDSTLKIQPAKLEDSAVYLCASSVTTGGFYEQYFGPGTRLTVT.

This clonotype was seen more than once but under ten times. This chain's CDR3 is CASRTITFGTGSYEQYF. CDR3 nucleotides: TGTGCCAGCAGGACAATAACGTTCGGGACAGGTTCCTACGAGCAGTACTTC. V is TRBV27 and J is TRBJ2-7; TRBD1 agrees at 8 bases. Trimming removed 6 bases from V and 1 base from J; junction bases left unmatched: 14. Germline assignment: CDR1 MNHEY and CDR2 SMNVEV (reference sequence). The CDR3 is 17 residues long.

The rearrangement joins TRBV20-1 to TRBJ1-3; perhaps TRBD1 as D (5 bases). Germline-derived CDR1 and CDR2 are DFQATT and SNEGSKA (reference sequence). Trimming shortened V by 0 bases and J by 0 bases, and 15 bases separated the two germline ends. The CDR3 spans 17 residues. CDR3 DNA sequence: TGCAGTGCTAGAGATCAGGGCGGCTCTATCTCTGGAAACACCATATATTTT. As protein: CSARDQGGSISGNTIYF.

V is TRBV7-3 and J is TRBJ2-1, with 8 bases fitting TRBD2. CDR3 length: 16 amino acids. The V gene end was trimmed by 1 base and the J gene end by 0 bases; junction bases not matched to a gene: 2. Germline V CDR1 and CDR2: SGHTA, FQGTGA. The CDR3 sequence: CASSLIGTSSYNEQFF. CDR3 DNA: TGTGCCAGCAGCTTAATCGGGACTAGCTCCTACAATGAGCAGTTCTTC.

This clonotype occurred a few times. The V call is TRBV12-3 or TRBV12-4, the J call TRBJ2-1; a possible D gene is TRBD2 (6 bases). The CDR3 sequence is 12 residues long. V lost 1 base, J lost 14 bases, and 12 bases lay in between. In DNA, the CDR3 is TGTGCCAGCAGTTTAGGGCGGAGGAGGGAGTTCTTC. Protein product: CASSLGRRREFF.

This clonotype was detected once. One base away lies a much larger clone, so this may be a sequencing read error. The chain is built from TRBV5-4 and TRBJ2-2; the D call may be TRBD1 or TRBD2 (5 bases each). The V end was cut by 5 bases, the J end by 3 bases, with 14 bases between. The CDR3 spans 15 residues. The germline V gene has CDR1 SGHNT and CDR2 YYREEE (reference sequence). CDR3 nucleotide sequence: TGTGCCAGCAGTTACGACACGGGGCACACCGGGGAGCTGTTTTTT. Translation gives CASSYDTGHTGELFF.

This clonotype has a handful of counts. The chain is built from TRBV6-1 and TRBJ1-2; D call uncertain. This CDR3 is 16 amino acids long. V dropped 6 bases and J dropped 1 base, with 18 bases sitting between them. The germline V gene encodes CDR1 MNHNS and CDR2 SASEGT. Here the CDR3 reads CASRGRLKGFNYGYTF. The CDR3 nucleotides read TGTGCCAGCAGAGGACGGCTGAAGGGTTTTAACTATGGCTACACCTTC.

The rearrangement joins TRBV6-5 to TRBJ2-1; 13 bases map to TRBD2. This CDR3 is built from 15 residues. The V segment lost 0 bases and the J segment 9 bases; nucleotides outside the gene matches: 2. Germline CDR1 and CDR2: MNHEY and SVGAGI. The CDR3 is CASSYSTSGGSEQFF. The CDR3 nucleotides read TGTGCCAGCAGTTACTCGACTAGCGGGGGGAGTGAGCAGTTCTTC.

This clonotype turned up a few times. This chain uses TRBV6-5 with TRBJ1-1; D may be TRBD1 (5 bases). The CDR3 loop spans 15 amino acids. Deletions cut 5 bases from V and 1 base from J, with 14 bases between. The germline CDR1 and CDR2 sequences are MNHEY and SVGAGI. The CDR3 region is CASSKPGTWNTEAFF. CDR3 nucleotides: TGTGCCAGCAGTAAACCCGGGACGTGGAACACTGAAGCTTTCTTT.

This clonotype showed up many times. J is TRBJ2-7 and V is TRBV7-2, with D tentatively TRBD2 (6 bases). Germline values: CDR1 SGHTA, CDR2 FQGNSA. The ends were cut back, 8 bases at V and 7 bases at J, with 18 bases in the middle. CDR3 size: 13 residues. This CDR3 reads CASCSSAGREQYF. The CDR3 DNA reads TGTGCCAGCTGCTCTAGCGCGGGTCGGGAGCAGTACTTC.

Judged by abundance, this clonotype is medium-sized. The chain carries TRBV7-2 and TRBJ2-1; the match to TRBD2 covers 12 bases. The CDR3 covers 15 residues. Per germline, CDR1 SGHTA and CDR2 FQGNSA. V was clipped by 5 bases and J by 9 bases; unmatched bases: 8. CDR3 in DNA: TGTGCCAGCAGCGCCAGACTAGCGGGAGTGAGTGAGCAGTTCTTC. Protein product: CASSARLAGVSEQFF.

Here the CDR3 reads CASSFLGELFF. The CDR3 DNA reads as TGTGCCAGCAGTTTCCTCGGGGAGCTGTTTTTT. The chain links TRBV28 to TRBJ2-2; no clear D. CDR1 and CDR2 (germline): MDHEN, SYDVKM. V was pared by 3 bases and J by 7 bases, with 3 bases between. The CDR3 sequence is 11 residues long.

This clonotype has a count of ten or more. The chain employs TRBV7-8 and TRBJ2-1; D perhaps matches TRBD1 (7 bases). V was clipped by 5 bases and J by 4 bases, with 18 bases between them. The CDR3 has 16 amino acids. CDR1 and CDR2 from the germline V gene are SGHVS and FQNEAQ. The CDR3 region is CASSPRDRAGYNEQFF. The CDR3 DNA is TGTGCCAGCAGCCCGAGAGACAGGGCGGGGTACAATGAGCAGTTCTTC.

The rearrangement uses TRBV7-2 and TRBJ1-3; D unresolved. This CDR3 is 15 amino acids long. Per germline, CDR1 SGHTA and CDR2 FQGNSA. Trimming left V 5 bases short and J 2 bases short, with 13 bases between. For the CDR3, the DNA is TGTGCCAGCAGCCCCCCCCCCCCGGCTGGAAACACCATATATTTT. Encoded protein: CASSPPPPAGNTIYF.

This clonotype showed up just a few times. This chain connects TRBV28 to TRBJ1-5; D is uncertain. The CDR3 length is 16 residues. V lost 2 bases and J 7 bases, leaving 18 bases between the germline ends. CDR1 is MDHEN, CDR2 SYDVKM, per germline. The CDR3 DNA sequence: TGTGCCAGCAGTTTAGGCATGCGGGGAAGCGGACAGCCCCAGCATTTT. Translation gives CASSLGMRGSGQPQHF. The complete variable domain, with remaining parts taken from reference TRBV28 and TRBJ1-5, reads DVKVTQSSRYLVKRTGEKVFLECVQDMDHENMFWYRQDPGLGLRLIYFSYDVKMKEKGDIPEGYSVSREKKERFSLILESASTNQTSMYLCASSLGMRGSGQPQHFGDGTRLSIL.

V usage is TRBV5-6 and J usage is TRBJ2-5, with D uncertain. The CDR3 is made up of 14 amino acids. Trimming removed 4 bases from V and 5 bases from J, with 15 bases in between. From germline, CDR1 is SGHDT and CDR2 YYEEEE. This CDR3 is CASSPVGFWETQYF. Here the CDR3 DNA reads TGTGCCAGCAGCCCGGTAGGATTTTGGGAGACCCAGTACTTC. Filled out from reference TRBV5-6 and TRBJ2-5, the complete variable domain reads DAGVTQSPTHLIKTRGQQVTLRCSPKSGHDTVSWYQQALGQGPQFIFQYYEEEERQRGNFPDRFSGHQFPNYSSELNVNALLLGDSALYLCASSPVGFWETQYFGPGTRLLVL.

This clonotype was seen only a few times. The chain carries TRBV11-2 and TRBJ2-5; no reliable D call. CDR1 is SGHAT and CDR2 is FQNNGV in the germline V gene. V was trimmed by 0 bases and J by 5 bases, leaving 4 bases between them. There are 12 residues in the CDR3. CDR3 bases: TGTGCCAGCAGCTTAGATGGGGAGACCCAGTACTTC. Amino acids: CASSLDGETQYF.

CDR3 nucleotides: TGCAGTGCCCCGGCGGGTGGGACAGACTATGGCTACACCTTC. Translating it yields CSAPAGGTDYGYTF. This rearrangement joins TRBV20-1 to TRBJ1-2; 7 bases are shared with TRBD1. The CDR3 runs 14 residues. Germline-derived CDR1 and CDR2 are DFQATT and SNEGSKA (reference sequence). Unmatched junction bases numbered 10, after V lost 6 bases and J lost 3 bases.

The chain is built from TRBV10-3 and TRBJ1-1; the D is unclear. The CDR3 consists of 13 residues. Germline V gene lookup returns CDR1 ENHRY and CDR2 SYGVKD. Trimming pared 3 bases from V and 1 base from J, leaving 6 bases between. CDR3 residues: CAISEIENTEAFF. CDR3 nucleotides: TGTGCCATCAGTGAAATTGAGAACACTGAAGCTTTCTTT.

The chain has TRBV15 and TRBJ2-7, with 7 bases that match TRBD1. V lost 1 base to trimming and J lost 0 bases; unmatched junction nucleotides: 3. Per the germline V gene, CDR1 is LNHNV and CDR2 is YYDKDF (reference sequence). The CDR3 has 15 residues. CDR3 in amino acids: CATSRGDSSSYEQYF. As DNA, the CDR3 is TGTGCCACCAGCAGAGGGGACAGTTCCTCCTACGAGCAGTACTTC.

This clonotype was counted ten times or more. The V and J genes are TRBV19 and TRBJ2-5; maybe TRBD2 (6 bases). CDR3 length: 15 amino acids. V gave up 7 bases and J gave up 3 bases, with 18 bases separating them. Germline-derived CDR1 and CDR2 are LNHDA and SQIVND (reference sequence). CDR3: CASTLGGRSEETQYF. The CDR3, as DNA: TGTGCCAGTACCCTTGGGGGGAGGAGTGAAGAGACCCAGTACTTC.

This clonotype has a handful of counts. The V call is TRBV20-1, the J call TRBJ1-5, with 7 bases that match TRBD1. Germline CDR1 and CDR2: DFQATT and SNEGSKA (reference sequence). The CDR3 runs to 15 residues. Trimming removed 3 bases from V and 2 bases from J; junction bases left unmatched: 7. The CDR3: CSASPTGLGNQPQHF. The CDR3 DNA follows: TGCAGTGCTAGCCCGACAGGGCTTGGCAATCAGCCCCAGCATTTT.

This clonotype turned up a few times. The chain is built from TRBV4-3 and TRBJ2-1; possible D gene TRBD2, 5 bases. Looked up from germline, CDR1 is LGHNA and CDR2 is YSLEER. The CDR3 sequence is 13 residues long. The V and J ends lost 4 bases and 10 bases respectively, with 14 bases between them. CDR3: CASSLRGSSEQFF. The CDR3 DNA is TGCGCCAGCAGCCTTAGAGGGAGCAGCGAGCAGTTCTTC.

This chain uses TRBV19 with TRBJ2-2; D is uncertain. Trimming removed 5 bases at V and 5 bases at J, with 9 bases between. Germline assignment: CDR1 LNHDA and CDR2 SQIVND (reference sequence). The CDR3 totals 13 residues. The CDR3 loop is CASSLGRTGELFF. The CDR3 DNA sequence: TGTGCCAGTAGTTTGGGTCGGACCGGGGAGCTGTTTTTT.

A few counts support this clonotype. The rearrangement links TRBV11-3 to TRBJ2-2; 9 bases agree with TRBD1. Germline V gene sequence: CDR1 SGHNT, CDR2 YENEEA. The CDR3 runs 15 residues. With 6 bases clipped from V and 6 bases from J, the junction kept 8 bases outside the gene matches. The CDR3, as DNA: TGTGCCAGCAGAGATCCCGGGACAGGGTCCGGGGAGCTGTTTTTT. Its translation: CASRDPGTGSGELFF.

The chain has TRBV28 and TRBJ2-1, with 15 bases that match TRBD2. Germline trimming cut 8 bases from V and 3 bases from J; bases unmatched to any gene: 5. The V gene's germline CDR1 is MDHEN and CDR2 SYDVKM. There are 16 residues in the CDR3. CDR3 loop: CASGTSGRLVYNEQFF. As DNA, the CDR3 is TGTGCCAGCGGGACTAGCGGGAGGTTGGTCTACAATGAGCAGTTCTTC.

This clonotype has more than one count but fewer than ten. In DNA form, the CDR3 reads TGTGCCAGCAGTTGGACAGGGCTGTCCTATGGCTACACCTTC. As protein: CASSWTGLSYGYTF. The rearrangement links TRBV12-3 or TRBV12-4 to TRBJ1-2; 8 bases agree with TRBD1. V lost 4 bases, J lost 4 bases, and 5 bases stayed unmatched. CDR3 size: 14 residues.